The present T cell receptor beta chain was sequenced within a study of regulatory T cells in long-lasting Graves disease. Study-level findings and limits: Persistent disease exhibited a predilection for TRBV28, TRBJ1-2 and TRBJ2-5.

V lost 3 bases and J lost 13; bases outside the gene matches: 12. This CDR3 comprises 14 residues. Per the germline V gene, CDR1 is DFQATT and CDR2 is SNEGSKA (reference sequence). Concerning this clonotype itself: Its target is not known.

Described time point: persistent/refractory GD, antithyroid drugs over 5 years with positive TRAb. There was RNA extracted from PBMCs, and the TCR library was made from it. Both iRepertoire HTBI primers and Arm-PCR of CDR3 regions were used to build the TCR beta libraries. Via MiXCR, TCRdb re-called the multiplex PCR reads, giving one row per CDR3 protein. The sample records about 470,000 distinct CDR3 sequences, roughly 20% being singletons. V usage is TRBV20-1 and J usage is TRBJ1-6; 7 bases map to TRBD1. The specimen was peripheral blood mononuclear cells (PBMCs), collected when the disease was refractory, from a patient treated with antithyroid drugs. The sequence derives from a female donor with Graves disease. The CDR3 DNA reads TGCAGTGCTAGGGGACAGAGCTATAACTCTCCCCTCCACTTT. Protein sequence: CSARGQSYNSPLHF.